Listed here are 3 T cell receptor beta chains from one sample, sequenced in a study of control samples from healthy donors and cancer patients. Sequencing was performed with immunoSEQ multiplex PCR; in TCRdb, only in-frame clones are kept and a portion is missing. The sample has under 200,000 clones; about 94% are singletons. Sequencing input: blood. These receptors were collected from a middle-aged woman in good health.

The V and J genes are TRBV11-2 and TRBJ1-1, with TRBD1 as a possible D gene (6 bases). V was clipped by 5 bases and J by 5 bases, with 18 bases between them. Germline assignment: CDR1 SGHAT and CDR2 FQNNGV. The CDR3 extends over 15 amino acids. Here the CDR3 DNA reads TGTGCCAGCAGCCCCGGGGCGGGGGCGAGGACTGAAGCTTTCTTT. Translated: CASSPGAGARTEAFF.

The rearrangement links TRBV10-3 to TRBJ2-1; 14 nucleotides match TRBD2. Trimming cost V 5 bases and J 5 bases; bases outside gene matches: 8. Germline V gene data show CDR1 as ENHRY and CDR2 as SYGVKD. There are 17 residues in the CDR3. The DNA of the CDR3 is TGTGCCATCAGTAGGGGACTAGCGGGAGCTGGGGACAATGAGCAGTTCTTC. Translation gives CAISRGLAGAGDNEQFF.

CDR3 nucleotides: TGTGCCAGCAGTTACAGCACCCAAGAGACCCAGTACTTC. This translates into CASSYSTQETQYF. The chain recombines TRBV6-5 with TRBJ2-5, with D unclear. The CDR3 is 13 residues long. The germline V and J ends were trimmed by 2 bases and 1 base, with 5 bases remaining between them. Germline CDR1 and CDR2: MNHEY and SVGAGI.